This T cell receptor beta chain was recorded in a study of blood T cell repertoires in COVID-19. Sequencing used immunoSEQ multiplex PCR; TCRdb keeps in-frame clones, though not all of them. The top ten clones hold roughly 32% of a sample with tens of thousands of clones, 83% of them seen once. The germline V gene encodes CDR1 LGHDT and CDR2 YNNKEL (reference sequence). The CDR3 covers 16 residues. Trimming removed 4 bases at V and 0 bases at J, with 12 bases between. J is TRBJ2-2 and V is TRBV3-1 (or the pseudogene TRBV3-2); no clear D. The sample comprised peripheral blood. This receptor was obtained from a woman of 80 years or more with acute or convalescent COVID-19. CDR3 nucleotides: TGTGCCAGCAGCCCTATAGGCGGATCGAACACCGGGGAGCTGTTTTTT. It codes for CASSPIGGSNTGELFF.